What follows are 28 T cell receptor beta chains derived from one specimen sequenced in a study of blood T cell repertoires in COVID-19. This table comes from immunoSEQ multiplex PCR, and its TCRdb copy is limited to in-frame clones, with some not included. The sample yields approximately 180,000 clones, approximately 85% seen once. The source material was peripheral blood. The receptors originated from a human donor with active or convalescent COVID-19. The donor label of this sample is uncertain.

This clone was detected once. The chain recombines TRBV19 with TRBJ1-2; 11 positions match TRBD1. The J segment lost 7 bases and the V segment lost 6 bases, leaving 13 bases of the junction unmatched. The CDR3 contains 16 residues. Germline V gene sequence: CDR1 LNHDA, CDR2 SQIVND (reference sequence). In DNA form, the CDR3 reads TGTGCCAGTAGCCTCACGGCCGGGACAGGGGGTAGTGGCTACACCTTC. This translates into CASSLTAGTGGSGYTF.

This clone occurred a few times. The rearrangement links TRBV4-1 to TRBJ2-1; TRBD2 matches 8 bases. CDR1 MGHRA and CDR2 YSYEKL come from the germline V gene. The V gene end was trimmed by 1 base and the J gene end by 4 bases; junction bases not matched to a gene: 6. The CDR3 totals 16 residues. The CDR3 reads CASSQGNSGTYNEQFF. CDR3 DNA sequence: TGCGCCAGCAGCCAAGGAAATAGCGGGACTTACAATGAGCAGTTCTTC.

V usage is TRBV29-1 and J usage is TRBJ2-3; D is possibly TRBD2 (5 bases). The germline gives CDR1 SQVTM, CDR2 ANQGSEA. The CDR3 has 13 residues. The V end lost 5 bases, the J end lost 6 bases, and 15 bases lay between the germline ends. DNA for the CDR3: TGCAGCGTTTTGCGTCTAGCATACGATACGCAGTATTTT. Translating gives CSVLRLAYDTQYF.

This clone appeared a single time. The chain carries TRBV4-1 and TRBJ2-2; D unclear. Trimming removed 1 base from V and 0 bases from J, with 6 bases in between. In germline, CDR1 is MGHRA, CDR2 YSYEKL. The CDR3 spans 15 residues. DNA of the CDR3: TGCGCCAGCAGCCAAGCGGTCACGAACACCGGGGAGCTGTTTTTT. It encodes CASSQAVTNTGELFF.

The CDR3 sequence: CASSPRQGTGEQYF. Here the CDR3 DNA reads TGTGCCAGCTCACCCAGGCAGGGGACGGGCGAGCAGTACTTC. This chain joins TRBV18 and TRBJ2-7; D perhaps matches TRBD1 (6 bases). V was clipped by 3 bases and J by 6 bases, with 15 bases between them. This CDR3 comprises 14 residues. The germline gives CDR1 KGHSH, CDR2 LQKENI.

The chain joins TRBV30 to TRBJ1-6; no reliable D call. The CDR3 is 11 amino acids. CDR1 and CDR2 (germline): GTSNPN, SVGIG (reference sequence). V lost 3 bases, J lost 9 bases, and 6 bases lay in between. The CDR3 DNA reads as TGTGCCTGGAGCGAGAGTTCACCCCTCCACTTT. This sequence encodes CAWSESSPLHF.

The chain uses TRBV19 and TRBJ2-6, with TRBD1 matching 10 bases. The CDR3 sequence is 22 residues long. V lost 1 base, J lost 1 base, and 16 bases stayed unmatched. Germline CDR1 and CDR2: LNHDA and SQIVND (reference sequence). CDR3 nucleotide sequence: TGTGCCAGTAGTATAGCCCTAGACCCCGGGACAGGGGCCCCGTCTGGGGCCAACGTCCTGACTTTC. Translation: CASSIALDPGTGAPSGANVLTF. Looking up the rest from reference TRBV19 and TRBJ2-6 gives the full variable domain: DGGITQSPKYLFRKEGQNVTLSCEQNLNHDAMYWYRQDPGQGLRLIYYSQIVNDFQKGDIAEGYSVSREKKESFPLTVTSAQKNPTAFYLCASSIALDPGTGAPSGANVLTFGAGSRLTVL.

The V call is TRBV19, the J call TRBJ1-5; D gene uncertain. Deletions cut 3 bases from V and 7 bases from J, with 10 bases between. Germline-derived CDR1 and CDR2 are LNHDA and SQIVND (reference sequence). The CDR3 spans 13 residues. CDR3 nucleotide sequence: TGTGCCAGTAGTATCCAGGATCACCAGCCCCAGCATTTT. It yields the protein CASSIQDHQPQHF.

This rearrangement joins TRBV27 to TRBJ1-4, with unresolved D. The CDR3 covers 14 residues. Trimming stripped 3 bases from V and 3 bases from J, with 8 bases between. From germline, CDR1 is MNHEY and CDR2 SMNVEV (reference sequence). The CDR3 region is CASSFRVSNEKLFF. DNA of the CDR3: TGTGCCAGCAGTTTCCGAGTTTCTAATGAAAAACTGTTTTTT.

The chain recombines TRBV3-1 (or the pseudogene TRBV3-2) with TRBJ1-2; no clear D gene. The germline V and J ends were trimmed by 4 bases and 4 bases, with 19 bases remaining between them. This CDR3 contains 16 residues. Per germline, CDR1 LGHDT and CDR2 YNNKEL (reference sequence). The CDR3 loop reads CASSPQLAATTYGYTF. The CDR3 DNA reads TGTGCCAGCAGCCCCCAATTAGCAGCAACCACCTATGGCTACACCTTC.

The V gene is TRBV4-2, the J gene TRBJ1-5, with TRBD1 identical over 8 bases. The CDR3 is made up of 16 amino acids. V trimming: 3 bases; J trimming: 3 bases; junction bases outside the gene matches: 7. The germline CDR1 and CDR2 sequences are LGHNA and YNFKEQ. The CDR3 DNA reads TGTGCCAGCAGCCACCTTGACAGGGGTAACAATCAGCCCCAGCATTTT. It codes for CASSHLDRGNNQPQHF.

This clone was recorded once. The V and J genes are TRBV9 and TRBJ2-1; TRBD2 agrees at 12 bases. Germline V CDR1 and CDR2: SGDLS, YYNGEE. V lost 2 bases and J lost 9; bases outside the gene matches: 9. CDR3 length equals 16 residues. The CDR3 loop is CASSVSPLAGGIEQFF. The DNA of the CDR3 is TGTGCCAGCAGCGTTTCCCCCCTAGCGGGGGGGATTGAGCAGTTCTTC.

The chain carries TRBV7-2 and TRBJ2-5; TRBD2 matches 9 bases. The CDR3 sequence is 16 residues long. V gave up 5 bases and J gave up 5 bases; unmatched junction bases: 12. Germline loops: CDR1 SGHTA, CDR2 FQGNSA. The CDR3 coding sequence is TGTGCCAGCAGCCCCCTAGGGCGGGGGGGTAAGGAGACCCAGTACTTC. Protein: CASSPLGRGGKETQYF.

The CDR3 DNA sequence: TGTGCCTGGAGTCCTAAGCAGGGGGCGGAGGCCAAAAACATTCAGTACTTC. Translating gives CAWSPKQGAEAKNIQYF. V usage is TRBV30 and J usage is TRBJ2-4; 8 nucleotides align to TRBD1. The CDR3 extends over 17 amino acids. Per germline, CDR1 GTSNPN and CDR2 SVGIG (reference sequence). The J segment lost 1 base and the V segment lost 2 bases, leaving 10 bases of the junction unmatched.

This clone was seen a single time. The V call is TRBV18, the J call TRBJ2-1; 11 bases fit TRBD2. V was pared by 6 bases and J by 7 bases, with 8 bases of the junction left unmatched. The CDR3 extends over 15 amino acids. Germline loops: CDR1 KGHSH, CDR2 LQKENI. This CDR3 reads CASSQLAGGPNEQFF. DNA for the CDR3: TGTGCCAGCTCTCAGTTAGCGGGAGGGCCGAATGAGCAGTTCTTC. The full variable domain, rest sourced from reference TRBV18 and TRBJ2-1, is NAGVMQNPRHLVRRRGQEARLRCSPMKGHSHVYWYRQLPEEGLKFMVYLQKENIIDESGMPKERFSAEFPKEGPSILRIQQVVRGDSAAYFCASSQLAGGPNEQFFGPGTRLTVL.

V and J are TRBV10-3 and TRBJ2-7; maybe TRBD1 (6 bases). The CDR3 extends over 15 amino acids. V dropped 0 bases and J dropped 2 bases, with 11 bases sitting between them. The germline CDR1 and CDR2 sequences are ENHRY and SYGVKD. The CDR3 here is CAISESRTVTYEQYF. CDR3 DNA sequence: TGTGCCATCAGTGAGTCACGGACAGTAACCTACGAGCAGTACTTC.

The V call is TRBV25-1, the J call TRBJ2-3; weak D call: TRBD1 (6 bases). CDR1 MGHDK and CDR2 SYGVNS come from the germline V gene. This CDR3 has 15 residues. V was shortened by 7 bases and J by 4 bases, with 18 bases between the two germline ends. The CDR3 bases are TGTGCCAGCAAGGGGGAAGCTCCTCTCCCAGATACGCAGTATTTT. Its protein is CASKGEAPLPDTQYF.

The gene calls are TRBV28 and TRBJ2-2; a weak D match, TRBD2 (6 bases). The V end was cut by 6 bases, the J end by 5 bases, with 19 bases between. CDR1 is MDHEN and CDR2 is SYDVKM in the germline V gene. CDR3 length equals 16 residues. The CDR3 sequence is CASSSPGLETTGELFF. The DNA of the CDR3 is TGTGCCAGCAGCTCTCCGGGACTTGAGACGACCGGGGAGCTGTTTTTT. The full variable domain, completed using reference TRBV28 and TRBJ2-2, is DVKVTQSSRYLVKRTGEKVFLECVQDMDHENMFWYRQDPGLGLRLIYFSYDVKMKEKGDIPEGYSVSREKKERFSLILESASTNQTSMYLCASSSPGLETTGELFFGEGSRLTVL.

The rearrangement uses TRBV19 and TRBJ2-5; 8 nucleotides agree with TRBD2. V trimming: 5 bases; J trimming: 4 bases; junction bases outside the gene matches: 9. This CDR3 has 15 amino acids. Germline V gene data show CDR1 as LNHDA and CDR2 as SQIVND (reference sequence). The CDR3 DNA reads TGTGCCAGTAGTTCCCGAGCGGGAGTGGGAGAGACCCAGTACTTC. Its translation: CASSSRAGVGETQYF. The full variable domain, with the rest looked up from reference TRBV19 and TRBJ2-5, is DGGITQSPKYLFRKEGQNVTLSCEQNLNHDAMYWYRQDPGQGLRLIYYSQIVNDFQKGDIAEGYSVSREKKESFPLTVTSAQKNPTAFYLCASSSRAGVGETQYFGPGTRLLVL.

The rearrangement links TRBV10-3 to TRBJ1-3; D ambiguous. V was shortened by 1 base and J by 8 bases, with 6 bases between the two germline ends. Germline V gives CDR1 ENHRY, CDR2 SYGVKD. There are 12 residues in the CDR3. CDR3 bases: TGTGCCATCAGTGAGTTCTTAGACACCATATATTTT. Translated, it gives CAISEFLDTIYF.

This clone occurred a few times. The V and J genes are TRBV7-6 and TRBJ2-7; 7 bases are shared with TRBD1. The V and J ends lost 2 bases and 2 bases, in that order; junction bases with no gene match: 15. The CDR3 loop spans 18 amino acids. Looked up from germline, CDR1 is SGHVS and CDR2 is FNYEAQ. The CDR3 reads CASSLFASGDSTTYEQYF. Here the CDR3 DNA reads TGTGCCAGCAGCTTATTTGCCTCTGGGGACAGCACTACCTACGAGCAGTACTTC.

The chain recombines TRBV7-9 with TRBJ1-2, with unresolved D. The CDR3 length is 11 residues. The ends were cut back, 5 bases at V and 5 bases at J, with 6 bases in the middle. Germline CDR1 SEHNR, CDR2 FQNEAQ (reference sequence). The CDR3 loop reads CASSPDYGYTF. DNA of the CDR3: TGTGCCAGCAGCCCAGATTATGGCTACACCTTC.

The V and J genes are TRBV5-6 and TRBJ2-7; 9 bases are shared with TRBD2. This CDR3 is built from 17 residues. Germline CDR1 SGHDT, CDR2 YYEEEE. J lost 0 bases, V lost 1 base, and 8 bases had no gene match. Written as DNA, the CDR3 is TGTGCCAGCAGCTTGTTCGCGGGAGGGCCCTACTCCTACGAGCAGTACTTC. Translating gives CASSLFAGGPYSYEQYF.

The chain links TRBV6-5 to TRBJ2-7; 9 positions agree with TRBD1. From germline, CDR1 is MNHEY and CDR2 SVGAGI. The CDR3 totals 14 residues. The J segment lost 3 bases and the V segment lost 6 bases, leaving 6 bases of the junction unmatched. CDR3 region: CASSRGQGIYEQYF. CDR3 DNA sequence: TGTGCCAGCAGCCGGGGACAGGGAATCTACGAGCAGTACTTC.

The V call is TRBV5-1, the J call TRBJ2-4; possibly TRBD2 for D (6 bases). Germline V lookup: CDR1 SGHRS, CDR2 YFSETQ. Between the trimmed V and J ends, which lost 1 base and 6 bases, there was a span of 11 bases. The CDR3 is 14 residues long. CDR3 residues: CASSLSGGTNIQYF. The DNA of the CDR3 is TGCGCCAGCAGCTTGTCCGGGGGTACAAACATTCAGTACTTC.

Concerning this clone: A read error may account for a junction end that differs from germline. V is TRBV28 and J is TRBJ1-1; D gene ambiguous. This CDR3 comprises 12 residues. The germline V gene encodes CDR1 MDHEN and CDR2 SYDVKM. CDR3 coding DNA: TGTGCCAGCAGTTTGGACGACGGACTGATGGTCTGG. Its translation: CASSLDDGLMVW.

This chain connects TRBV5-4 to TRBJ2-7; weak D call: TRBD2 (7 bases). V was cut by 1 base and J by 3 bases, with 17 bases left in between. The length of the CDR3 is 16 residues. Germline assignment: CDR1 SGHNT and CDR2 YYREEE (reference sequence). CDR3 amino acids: CASSLRGDYPGYEQYF. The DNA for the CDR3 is TGTGCCAGCAGCTTGAGGGGGGACTACCCAGGCTACGAGCAGTACTTC.

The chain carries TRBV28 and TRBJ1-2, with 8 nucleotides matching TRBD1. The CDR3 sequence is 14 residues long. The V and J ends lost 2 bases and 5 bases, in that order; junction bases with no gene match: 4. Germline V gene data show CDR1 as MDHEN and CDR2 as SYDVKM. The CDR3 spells CASSLARGLYGYTF. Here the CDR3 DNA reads TGTGCCAGCAGTTTAGCCAGGGGGCTTTATGGCTACACCTTC.